These 17 T cell receptor beta chains were all obtained from the same sample, sequenced in a study of early T cells in non-severe SARS-CoV-2 infection. TCRdb processed the 5' RACE reads anew with MiXCR; each CDR3 protein has one entry. The sample has tens of thousands of distinct CDR3 sequences, 7.5% to 9.5% seen once; the top ten hold approximately 4%. Material: whole blood, obtained at baseline. The receptors shown here come from an adult who was a healthcare worker with PCR-confirmed SARS-CoV-2 infection or an uninfected control (not recorded which).

In this sample, this clonotype turned up a few times. The V gene is TRBV5-1, the J gene TRBJ2-7; 9 bases are shared with TRBD1. Germline CDR1 reads SGHRS; CDR2 reads YFSETQ. CDR3 length equals 14 residues. Trimming cost V 4 bases and J 7 bases; bases outside gene matches: 9. CDR3 bases: TGCGCCAGCAGCCCCTACAGGGGGCTCGGGGAGCAGTACTTC. Residues: CASSPYRGLGEQYF.

This clonotype was detected only a few times. The chain combines TRBV27 with TRBJ2-7; D not resolved. This CDR3 contains 13 residues. Deletions cut 5 bases from V and 6 bases from J, with 14 bases between. Germline V gene lookup returns CDR1 MNHEY and CDR2 SMNVEV (reference sequence). The CDR3 reads CASSAVNGREQYF. The CDR3, as DNA: TGTGCCAGCAGTGCCGTTAACGGGCGCGAGCAGTACTTC.

The genes are TRBV7-3 and TRBJ1-1; D is perhaps TRBD1 (6 bases). The CDR3 loop spans 14 amino acids. CDR1 is SGHTA and CDR2 is FQGTGA in the germline V gene. Trimming removed 5 bases from V and 1 base from J, with 11 bases in between. The CDR3 DNA follows: TGTGCCAGCAGCACACAACAGGGGAACACTGAAGCTTTCTTT. Amino acid sequence: CASSTQQGNTEAFF.

V is TRBV18 and J is TRBJ1-1; D unresolved. Germline V CDR1 and CDR2: KGHSH, LQKENI. The V end lost 4 bases, the J end lost 1 base, and 7 bases lay between the germline ends. The CDR3 runs to 13 residues. CDR3 protein: CASSRDGNTEAFF. DNA for the CDR3: TGTGCCAGCTCACGAGACGGGAACACTGAAGCTTTCTTT.

This clonotype was observed at least ten times. The chain employs TRBV7-6 and TRBJ2-6; TRBD1 agrees at 7 bases. The CDR3 is 16 residues long. Trimming took 5 bases from V and 1 from J; bases not matched to a gene: 5. Germline assignment: CDR1 SGHVS and CDR2 FNYEAQ. This CDR3 is CASSVETGSGANVLTF. As DNA, the CDR3 is TGTGCCAGCAGCGTAGAGACAGGGTCTGGGGCCAACGTCCTGACTTTC.

This clonotype was counted between two and nine times. This chain connects TRBV7-6 to TRBJ2-7, with D perhaps TRBD1 (5 bases). Germline V gene data show CDR1 as SGHVS and CDR2 as FNYEAQ. The CDR3 consists of 12 residues. V was trimmed by 5 bases and J by 4 bases, leaving 9 bases between them. CDR3 amino acids: CASSMTVYEQYF. Written as DNA, the CDR3 is TGTGCCAGCAGCATGACAGTGTACGAGCAGTACTTC. The entire variable domain, with the rest obtained from reference TRBV7-6 and TRBJ2-7, is as follows: GAGVSQSPRYKVTKRGQDVALRCDPISGHVSLYWYRQALGQGPEFLTYFNYEAQQDKSGLPNDRFSAERPEGSISTLTIQRTEQRDSAMYRCASSMTVYEQYFGPGTRLTVT.

This clonotype appeared many times. The chain's CDR3 is CASSEFYEQFF. CDR3 nucleotide sequence: TGTGCCAGCAGTGAATTCTATGAGCAGTTCTTC. The rearrangement links TRBV6-1 to TRBJ2-1; D unresolved. Deletions cut 2 bases from V and 8 bases from J, with 4 bases between. This CDR3 spans 11 amino acids. In germline, CDR1 is MNHNS, CDR2 SASEGT.

The rearrangement links TRBV20-1 to TRBJ2-1; D could derive from TRBD1 or TRBD2 (6 bases each). Between the trimmed V and J ends, which lost 7 bases and 8 bases, there was a span of 21 bases. This CDR3 is built from 14 residues. Germline CDR1 DFQATT, CDR2 SNEGSKA (reference sequence). The CDR3 DNA follows: TGCAGTGTGAAAACCTTAGGGGGGAAGGATGAGCAGTTCTTC. It translates to CSVKTLGGKDEQFF.

This clonotype was seen ten or more times. The chain employs TRBV7-9 and TRBJ2-5; 14 bases map to TRBD2. CDR1 is SEHNR and CDR2 is FQNEAQ in the germline V gene (reference sequence). Unmatched junction bases numbered 2, after V lost 5 bases and J lost 3 bases. The CDR3 is made up of 15 amino acids. The CDR3 region is CASSPGLAGEETQYF. Written as DNA, the CDR3 is TGTGCCAGCAGCCCGGGACTAGCGGGGGAAGAGACCCAGTACTTC.

This clonotype was detected ten times or more. V gene TRBV7-9 combines with J gene TRBJ2-1, with a tentative D call TRBD1 (5 bases). CDR1 is SEHNR and CDR2 is FQNEAQ in the germline V gene (reference sequence). V was clipped by 0 bases and J by 3 bases, with 9 bases between them. The CDR3 has 15 residues. CDR3 amino acids: CASSLAGESYNEQFF. DNA of the CDR3: TGTGCCAGCAGCTTAGCAGGGGAAAGCTACAATGAGCAGTTCTTC. Using reference TRBV7-9 and TRBJ2-1 for the parts outside the CDR3, the full variable domain is DTGVSQNPRHKITKRGQNVTFRCDPISEHNRLYWYRQTLGQGPEFLTYFQNEAQLEKSRLLSDRFSAERPKGSFSTLEIQRTEQGDSAMYLCASSLAGESYNEQFFGPGTRLTVL.

V gene TRBV7-8 combines with J gene TRBJ2-2; TRBD2 agrees at 10 bases. Germline CDR1 SGHVS, CDR2 FQNEAQ. The CDR3 extends over 16 amino acids. V was pared by 1 base and J by 2 bases, with 1 base of the junction left unmatched. The CDR3 nucleotides are TGTGCCAGCAGCTTAGTACTAGCGGGAAACACCGGGGAGCTGTTTTTT. This translates into CASSLVLAGNTGELFF.

This clonotype was detected ten times or more. The rearrangement uses TRBV5-1 and TRBJ1-2; maybe TRBD1 (6 bases). The ends were cut back, 2 bases at V and 7 bases at J, with 9 bases in the middle. Looked up from germline, CDR1 is SGHRS and CDR2 is YFSETQ. CDR3 length equals 12 residues. The CDR3 DNA is TGCGCCAGCAGCTTTTCAGGGGTTGGCTACACCTTC. Its translation: CASSFSGVGYTF. Using reference TRBV5-1 and TRBJ1-2 for the parts outside the CDR3, the full variable domain is KAGVTQTPRYLIKTRGQQVTLSCSPISGHRSVSWYQQTPGQGLQFLFEYFSETQRNKGNFPGRFSGRQFSNSRSEMNVSTLELGDSALYLCASSFSGVGYTFGSGTRLTVV.

The chain uses TRBV7-2 and TRBJ1-5; the D is unclear. The CDR3 length is 15 residues. Per the germline V gene, CDR1 is SGHTA and CDR2 is FQGNSA. Trimming shortened V by 1 base and J by 4 bases, and 11 bases separated the two germline ends. CDR3 region: CASSLGGSGNQPQHF. DNA for the CDR3: TGTGCCAGCAGCTTAGGGGGATCCGGGAATCAGCCCCAGCATTTT.

This clonotype was picked up many times. The gene calls are TRBV7-2 and TRBJ2-1, with D perhaps TRBD2 (5 bases). Germline CDR1 is SGHTA and CDR2 is FQGNSA. The CDR3 sequence is 16 residues long. Trimming took 1 base from V and 5 from J, leaving 15 bases between them. The CDR3 sequence: CASSLVGSGRDNEQFF. DNA for the CDR3: TGTGCCAGCAGCTTAGTAGGGTCCGGGCGGGACAATGAGCAGTTCTTC. The full variable domain, with the rest looked up from reference TRBV7-2 and TRBJ2-1, is GAGVSQSPSNKVTEKGKDVELRCDPISGHTALYWYRQSLGQGLEFLIYFQGNSAPDKSGLPSDRFSAERTGGSVSTLTIQRTQQEDSAVYLCASSLVGSGRDNEQFFGPGTRLTVL.

This clonotype has at least ten counts. The J gene is TRBJ2-7, the V gene TRBV7-6; 9 positions agree with TRBD1. Germline V gene sequence: CDR1 SGHVS, CDR2 FNYEAQ. The CDR3 sequence is 15 residues long. Losses at the gene ends were 5 bases for V and 5 bases for J; bases not matched to a gene: 10. This CDR3 reads CASSPFRDRAHEQYF. Written as DNA, the CDR3 is TGTGCCAGCAGCCCCTTCCGGGACAGGGCCCACGAGCAGTACTTC.

In this sample, this clonotype turned up many times. V and J are TRBV20-1 and TRBJ1-6; 8 nucleotides agree with TRBD1. CDR3 length: 15 amino acids. Per the germline V gene, CDR1 is DFQATT and CDR2 is SNEGSKA (reference sequence). V dropped 3 bases and J dropped 6; count of bases not matched to a gene: 7. CDR3 DNA: TGCAGTGCTAGGGGGAGGACAGGGAGTAATTCACCCCTCCACTTT. This sequence encodes CSARGRTGSNSPLHF.

This clonotype was picked up a small number of times. The chain is built from TRBV13 and TRBJ2-3; D unresolved. CDR1 is PRHDT, CDR2 FYEKMQ, per germline (reference sequence). The CDR3 is made up of 17 amino acids. V lost 5 bases and J 6 bases, leaving 24 bases between the germline ends. The CDR3 here is CASSPRESNWFSDTQYF. Here the CDR3 DNA reads TGTGCCAGCAGCCCCAGAGAATCGAACTGGTTTTCGGATACGCAGTATTTT.